The 3 T cell receptor beta chains given below trace back to one sample, sequenced in a study of shared clonotypes between healthy human individuals. CD8 cells classed as naive were CD45RO-negative and positively selected for CCR7, excluding terminally differentiated effector memory CD45RA+ cells. Profiling relied on immunoSEQ multiplex PCR, and the TCRdb table lists in-frame clones only, not all of them. The sample consists of millions of clones, approximately 94% of them appearing once. The specimen was naive CD8+ T cells sorted from blood. All receptors come from a man between 18 and 29 years old in good health.

The chain is built from TRBV6-5 and TRBJ2-2; 7 bases line up with TRBD2. The CDR3 length is 16 residues. Germline assignment: CDR1 MNHEY and CDR2 SVGAGI. The V and J ends lost 2 bases and 3 bases, in that order; junction bases with no gene match: 6. The CDR3 nucleotides read TGTGCCAGCAGTTACGGGCTAGCGGCGGACACCGGGGAGCTGTTTTTT. Translation: CASSYGLAADTGELFF.

V and J are TRBV27 and TRBJ2-5, with TRBD2 identical over 8 bases. CDR1 and CDR2 from the germline V gene are MNHEY and SMNVEV (reference sequence). The trim removed 8 bases at V and 4 bases at J, leaving 12 bases unmatched. This CDR3 has 15 amino acids. The CDR3 nucleotides read TGTGCCAGCTCTAACGGGAGGGTGGGGGCAGAGACCCAGTACTTC. It encodes CASSNGRVGAETQYF.

The V and J genes are TRBV5-4 and TRBJ2-2; the D is unclear. Trimming stripped 1 base from V and 6 bases from J, with 4 bases between. CDR1 SGHNT and CDR2 YYREEE come from the germline V gene (reference sequence). The CDR3 loop spans 12 amino acids. In nucleotides, the CDR3 is TGTGCCAGCAGCTTGAGGTCCGGGGAGCTGTTTTTT. Its protein product is CASSLRSGELFF.